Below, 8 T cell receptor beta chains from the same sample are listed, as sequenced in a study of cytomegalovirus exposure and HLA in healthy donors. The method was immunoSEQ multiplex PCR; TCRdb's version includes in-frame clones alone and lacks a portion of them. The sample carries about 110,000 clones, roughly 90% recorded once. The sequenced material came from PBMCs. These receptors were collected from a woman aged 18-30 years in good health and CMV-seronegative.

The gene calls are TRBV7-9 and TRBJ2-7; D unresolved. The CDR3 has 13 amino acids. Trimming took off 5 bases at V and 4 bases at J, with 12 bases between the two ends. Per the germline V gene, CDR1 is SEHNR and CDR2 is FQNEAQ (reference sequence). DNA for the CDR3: TGTGCCAGCAGCCCCGGGTCCACATACGAGCAGTACTTC. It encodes CASSPGSTYEQYF.

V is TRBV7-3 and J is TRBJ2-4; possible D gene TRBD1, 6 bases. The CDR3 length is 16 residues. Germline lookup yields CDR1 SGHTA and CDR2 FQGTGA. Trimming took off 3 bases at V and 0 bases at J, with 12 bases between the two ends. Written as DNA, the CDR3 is TGTGCCAGCAGCTTTGGCCAGGGGCTAGCCAAAAACATTCAGTACTTC. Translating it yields CASSFGQGLAKNIQYF.

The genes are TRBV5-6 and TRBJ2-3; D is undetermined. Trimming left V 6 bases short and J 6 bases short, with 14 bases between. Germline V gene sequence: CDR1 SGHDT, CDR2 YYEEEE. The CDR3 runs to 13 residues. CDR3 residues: CASTNNRRDTQYF. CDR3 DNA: TGTGCCAGCACCAACAATCGTCGCGATACGCAGTATTTT.

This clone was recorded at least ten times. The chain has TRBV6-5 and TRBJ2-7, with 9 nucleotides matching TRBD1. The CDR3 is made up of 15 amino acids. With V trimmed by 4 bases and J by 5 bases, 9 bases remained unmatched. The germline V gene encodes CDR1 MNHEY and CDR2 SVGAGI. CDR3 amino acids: CASSFAGTGSHEQYF. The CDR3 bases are TGTGCCAGCAGTTTCGCCGGGACAGGGAGCCACGAGCAGTACTTC.

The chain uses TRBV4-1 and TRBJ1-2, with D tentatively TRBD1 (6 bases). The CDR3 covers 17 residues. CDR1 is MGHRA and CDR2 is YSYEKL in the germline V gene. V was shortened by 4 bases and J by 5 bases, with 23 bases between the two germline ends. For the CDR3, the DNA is TGCGCCAGCAGCCGGGAAGGGTATCAGGGGCTGCGGTATGGCTACACCTTC. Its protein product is CASSREGYQGLRYGYTF.

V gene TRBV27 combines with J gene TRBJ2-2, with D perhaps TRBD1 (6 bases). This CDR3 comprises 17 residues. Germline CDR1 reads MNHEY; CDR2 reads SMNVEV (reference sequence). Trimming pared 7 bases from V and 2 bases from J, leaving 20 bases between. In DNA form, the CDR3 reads TGTGCCAGCACTTGGGCAGGGACAACCACTAACACCGGGGAGCTGTTTTTT. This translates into CASTWAGTTTNTGELFF.

The CDR3 bases are TGTGCCAGCACCGGGGTGACGACGGAGGGGGGCTACACCTTC. As protein: CASTGVTTEGGYTF. The chain recombines TRBV25-1 with TRBJ1-2; the D gene is possibly TRBD1 (5 bases). The V gene's germline CDR1 is MGHDK and CDR2 SYGVNS. The V end was cut by 7 bases, the J end by 8 bases, with 20 bases between. CDR3 length equals 14 residues.

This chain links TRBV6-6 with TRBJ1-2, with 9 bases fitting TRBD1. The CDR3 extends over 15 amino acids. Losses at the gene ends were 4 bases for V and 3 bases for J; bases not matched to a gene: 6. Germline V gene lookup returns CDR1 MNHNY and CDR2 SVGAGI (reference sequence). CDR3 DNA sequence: TGTGCCAGCAGTTCCCTAGACAGGGGGTACTATGGCTACACCTTC. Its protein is CASSSLDRGYYGYTF.